This T cell receptor (beta chain) was captured by sequencing in a study of T cell clonotyping in hematopoietic cell transplantation. Study findings and constraints: Higher Inverse Simpson Index values in graft donor and pretransplant recipient predicted broader posttransplant TCR diversity.

V dropped 0 bases and J dropped 3 bases, with 11 bases sitting between them. This CDR3 has 15 residues. The germline V gene encodes CDR1 LGHNA and CDR2 YSLEER. Turning to this clone: Its target is unknown.

Using immunoSEQ multiplex PCR, the repertoire was profiled, and TCRdb retains in-frame clones only, with some absent. There are 9,900 or so clones in the sample; approximately 80% occur only once, and approximately 7.7% lies in the top ten. The chain employs TRBV4-3 and TRBJ2-5; a weak D match, TRBD1 (5 bases). This material consisted of PBMCs, taken 30 days after allogeneic stem cell transplant. This sequence originates from a female patient aged 40-49 years who had an allogeneic stem cell transplant from a related donor, so T cells may come from the graft donor. Some clones in this sample may be carry-over from other donors' samples. This chain's CDR3 is CASSQDPGREETQYF. The CDR3 DNA reads TGCGCCAGCAGCCAAGACCCCGGCAGGGAAGAGACCCAGTACTTC.